The 11 T cell receptor beta chains below were found in one sample sequenced in a study of spatial heterogeneity in lung cancer. TCRdb re-called the 5' RACE reads through MiXCR, storing one row per CDR3 protein. The sample has 2,000 to 2,500 distinct CDR3 sequences; 6.8% are singletons. The time point here: sample taken at primary tumor resection. The sample was normal lung tissue next to the tumor, taken at surgery. The receptors originated from a male donor with early-stage non-small cell lung cancer.

This clonotype is judged medium-sized. CDR3 sequence: CATRRQGENYGYTF. DNA for the CDR3: TGTGCCACCAGAAGACAGGGAGAAAACTATGGCTACACCTTC. V is TRBV24-1 and J is TRBJ1-2, with 7 bases fitting TRBD1. Germline values: CDR1 KGHDR, CDR2 SFDVKD. The junction had 6 bases not matched to a gene; V was cut back by 7 bases and J by 2 bases. This CDR3 contains 14 residues.

This clonotype has only a few counts. The chain has TRBV2 and TRBJ1-3, with D possibly being TRBD1 (5 bases). V lost 10 bases, J lost 1 base, and 14 bases lay in between. Germline values: CDR1 SNHLY, CDR2 FYNNEI. There are 14 residues in the CDR3. The CDR3 region is CAKTRGDSGNTIYF. CDR3 coding DNA: TGTGCCAAGACTCGAGGGGATTCTGGAAACACCATATATTTT. The whole variable domain, remainder taken from reference TRBV2 and TRBJ1-3, is EPEVTQTPSHQVTQMGQEVILRCVPISNHLYFYWYRQILGQKVEFLVSFYNNEISEKSEIFDDQFSVERPDGSNFTLKIRSTKLEDSAMYFCAKTRGDSGNTIYFGEGSWLTVV.

This rearrangement joins TRBV20-1 to TRBJ2-7; D may be TRBD1 (6 bases). The CDR3 covers 12 residues. Germline V gene lookup returns CDR1 DFQATT and CDR2 SNEGSKA (reference sequence). Trimming took off 3 bases at V and 3 bases at J, with 9 bases between the two ends. The CDR3 protein is CSARDSYYEQYF. The DNA for the CDR3 is TGCAGTGCTAGGGACAGCTACTACGAGCAGTACTTC.

The chain joins TRBV6-2 or TRBV6-3 to TRBJ1-5, with 7 bases aligning to TRBD1. Germline V gene sequence: CDR1 MNHEY, CDR2 SVGEGT. With 0 bases clipped from V and 5 bases from J, the junction kept 4 bases outside the gene matches. This CDR3 is 15 amino acids long. The chain's CDR3 is CASSYSTGEDQPQHF. CDR3 nucleotide sequence: TGTGCCAGCAGTTACTCTACAGGGGAAGATCAGCCCCAGCATTTT.

This clonotype is deemed medium-sized. The chain recombines TRBV6-6 with TRBJ2-3; 9 positions match TRBD2. Germline loops: CDR1 MNHNY, CDR2 SVGAGI (reference sequence). CDR3 length: 15 amino acids. With 7 bases clipped from V and 4 bases from J, the junction kept 9 bases outside the gene matches. CDR3 DNA sequence: TGTGCCAGCACTGGGCGGGAGGGCCCTTCAGATACGCAGTATTTT. Its protein is CASTGREGPSDTQYF.

This clonotype is categorized as medium-sized. The chain employs TRBV6-5 and TRBJ1-2; 7 bases are shared with TRBD1. V trimming: 5 bases; J trimming: 8 bases; junction bases outside the gene matches: 5. The CDR3 is 12 residues long. Looked up from germline, CDR1 is MNHEY and CDR2 is SVGAGI. CDR3 DNA sequence: TGTGCCAGCAGTAAGGGGGCGCGGGGCTACACCTTC. The encoded protein is CASSKGARGYTF.

Judged by abundance, this clonotype is medium-sized. The J gene is TRBJ1-2, the V gene TRBV12-3 or TRBV12-4, with a possible D match to TRBD1 (6 bases). The CDR3 is made up of 16 amino acids. With 6 bases removed from V and 7 bases from J, the gap between germline ends came to 24 bases. Here the CDR3 DNA reads TGTGCCAGCAGCCTTCTTCAGGGGACAACGGCCGTTGGCTACACCTTC. The encoded protein is CASSLLQGTTAVGYTF.

This clonotype is medium-sized by share. V is TRBV7-6 and J is TRBJ2-7, with 11 bases matching TRBD1. The CDR3 is 14 amino acids. V shed 5 bases, J shed 6 bases, and the junction held 6 bases outside the gene matches. Germline CDR1 reads SGHVS; CDR2 reads FNYEAQ. Written as DNA, the CDR3 is TGTGCCAGCAGCGCCGGACAGGGGGCGGGCGAGCAGTACTTC. Its translation is CASSAGQGAGEQYF.

Judged by abundance, this clonotype is medium-sized. V is TRBV7-9 and J is TRBJ1-4; 7 bases are a match to TRBD1. This CDR3 contains 17 residues. V lost 3 bases, J lost 0 bases, and 7 bases stayed unmatched. Germline CDR1 and CDR2: SEHNR and FQNEAQ (reference sequence). This CDR3 is CASSLGQTFATNEKLFF. Written as DNA, the CDR3 is TGTGCCAGCAGCTTGGGACAGACATTTGCAACTAATGAAAAACTGTTTTTT.

This clonotype is judged medium-sized. V is TRBV20-1 and J is TRBJ1-1; no firm D call. Germline loops: CDR1 DFQATT, CDR2 SNEGSKA (reference sequence). V was trimmed by 1 base and J by 1 base, leaving 16 bases between them. The CDR3 runs 16 residues. CDR3 amino acids: CSARGRTLVGNTEAFF. The CDR3 DNA is TGCAGTGCTAGAGGTCGCACGCTGGTTGGGAACACTGAAGCTTTCTTT.

Details on this clonotype: A much larger clone differs from this one at a single base, so this may be a read error. The V and J genes are TRBV24-1 and TRBJ2-2; 7 bases align to TRBD1. V lost 0 bases and J lost 5; bases outside the gene matches: 2. The germline gives CDR1 KGHDR, CDR2 SFDVKD. The CDR3 loop spans 15 amino acids. As DNA, the CDR3 is TGTGCCACCAGTGATTTGGACAGGGAAACCGGGGAGCTGTTTTTT. It encodes CATSDLDRETGELFF.